The 23 T cell receptor beta chains below were found in one sample sequenced in a study of vaccination effects on CD4 cells after COVID-19. The antigens for these receptors are not known. The table came from immunoSEQ multiplex PCR; TCRdb's copy has only in-frame clones and leaves some out. Of 30,000 to 40,000 clones listed, roughly 66% are singletons. ViraFEST used viral peptide pools to expand antigen-specific CD4+ T cells before sequencing. Culturing for roughly 9 days preceded CD4+ T cell isolation. The person was diagnosed with PCR-confirmed SARS-CoV-2 infection between March and December 2020. The specimen comprised CD4+ T cells from PBMCs cultured with a peptide pool, sampled before COVID-19 vaccination. These receptor sequences come from a human donor who had a prior SARS-CoV-2 infection.

This sequence joins TRBV6-1 and TRBJ2-2; possible D gene TRBD2, 7 bases. V was trimmed by 2 bases and J by 2 bases, leaving 9 bases between them. Germline V lookup: CDR1 MNHNS, CDR2 SASEGT. This CDR3 is built from 15 residues. The DNA for the CDR3 is TGTGCCAGCAGTGAACGGGGGGCCAACACCGGGGAGCTGTTTTTT. Translating it yields CASSERGANTGELFF.

The CDR3 loop reads CASSRDTYTGELFF. CDR3 sequence (DNA): TGCGCCAGCAGCCGGGACACGTACACCGGGGAGCTGTTTTTT. The rearrangement links TRBV5-1 to TRBJ2-2; possibly TRBD1 for D (6 bases). The CDR3 runs 14 residues. Trimming cost V 4 bases and J 3 bases, with 10 bases left between them. Germline CDR1 is SGHRS and CDR2 is YFSETQ. The complete variable domain, with remaining parts taken from reference TRBV5-1 and TRBJ2-2, reads KAGVTQTPRYLIKTRGQQVTLSCSPISGHRSVSWYQQTPGQGLQFLFEYFSETQRNKGNFPGRFSGRQFSNSRSEMNVSTLELGDSALYLCASSRDTYTGELFFGEGSRLTVL.

The CDR3 DNA sequence: TGCGCCAGCAGACCCCGACGGGACACTGAAGCTTTCTTT. It codes for CASRPRRDTEAFF. The chain combines TRBV10-2 with TRBJ1-1; D is ambiguous. V was trimmed by 6 bases and J by 3 bases, leaving 11 bases between them. This CDR3 comprises 13 residues. In germline, CDR1 is WSHSY, CDR2 SAAADI.

The chain has TRBV18 and TRBJ1-2; 9 bases agree with TRBD1. Germline V lookup: CDR1 KGHSH, CDR2 LQKENI. The junction had 12 bases not matched to a gene; V was cut back by 0 bases and J by 7 bases. CDR3 length: 17 amino acids. For the CDR3, the DNA is TGTGCCAGCTCACCACCAGGACAGGGGTTCTGGTCTGGTGGCTACACCTTC. This gives the protein CASSPPGQGFWSGGYTF.

This chain links TRBV9 with TRBJ2-5; D remains unclear. Trimming removed 4 bases at V and 2 bases at J, with 15 bases between. The germline V gene has CDR1 SGDLS and CDR2 YYNGEE. This CDR3 comprises 15 residues. CDR3 loop: CASSTSPKSQETQYF. DNA of the CDR3: TGTGCCAGCAGCACAAGCCCGAAGAGTCAAGAGACCCAGTACTTC.

J is TRBJ2-1 and V is TRBV11-2; TRBD1 matches 11 bases. The CDR3 contains 18 residues. The V and J ends lost 1 base and 3 bases, in that order; junction bases with no gene match: 8. Germline CDR1 and CDR2: SGHAT and FQNNGV. This chain's CDR3 is CASSLVRTGGALYNEQFF. As DNA, the CDR3 is TGTGCCAGCAGCTTAGTCCGGACAGGGGGCGCGCTCTACAATGAGCAGTTCTTC.

The chain links TRBV1 to TRBJ2-1; TRBD2, the table's D call, was not compared with the DNA. TRBV1 is described as a pseudogene. The CDR3 covers 18 residues. The CDR3 DNA follows: TGCACCAGCAGCCAAGATGGTTTGAGCGGAATGACCTACAATGAGCAGTTCTTC. It is translated as CTSSQDGLSGMTYNEQFF.

The chain has TRBV19 and TRBJ1-5; D gene ambiguous. Per germline, CDR1 LNHDA and CDR2 SQIVND (reference sequence). The CDR3 covers 15 residues. Trimming removed 1 base from V and 6 bases from J, with 13 bases in between. The CDR3 coding sequence is TGTGCCAGTAGTATAGTAGGCAGGTTCGTTCAGCCCCAGCATTTT. Its translation: CASSIVGRFVQPQHF.

The chain uses TRBV6-6 and TRBJ2-1; 10 bases agree with TRBD2. CDR1 and CDR2 from the germline V gene are MNHNY and SVGAGI (reference sequence). The J segment lost 3 bases and the V segment lost 2 bases, leaving 4 bases of the junction unmatched. The CDR3 runs to 16 residues. The CDR3 coding sequence is TGTGCCAGCAGTTACGCGACTAGCGGGTTCTACAATGAGCAGTTCTTC. It translates to CASSYATSGFYNEQFF.

The table lists this clone with a count of one. In DNA, the CDR3 is TGTGCCAGCAGCACCCATAGCGGGGGCACAGATACGCAGTATTTT. Amino acids: CASSTHSGGTDTQYF. This chain links TRBV5-4 with TRBJ2-3; 8 positions match TRBD2. Trimming at V came to 4 bases and at J to 1 base, leaving 5 bases not matched to a gene. CDR3 length: 15 residues. In germline, CDR1 is SGHNT, CDR2 YYREEE (reference sequence).

This clone was recorded once. The chain combines TRBV6-6 with TRBJ2-3, with 7 positions matching TRBD1. After removal of 6 bases from V and 2 bases from J, the junction contained 8 bases not matched to a gene. There are 15 residues in the CDR3. CDR1 and CDR2 from the germline V gene are MNHNY and SVGAGI (reference sequence). CDR3 residues: CASRERQGFTDTQYF. CDR3 DNA sequence: TGTGCCAGCAGGGAACGACAGGGCTTCACAGATACGCAGTATTTT.

The chain links TRBV2 to TRBJ2-1; 8 nucleotides line up with TRBD1. V dropped 6 bases and J dropped 2; count of bases not matched to a gene: 6. The CDR3 loop spans 15 amino acids. Germline V gene lookup returns CDR1 SNHLY and CDR2 FYNNEI. The CDR3 loop is CASSAQGDAYNEQFF. CDR3 in DNA: TGTGCCAGCAGCGCACAGGGGGATGCCTACAATGAGCAGTTCTTC.

The chain recombines TRBV30 with TRBJ1-3; D not resolved. V was shortened by 1 base and J by 7 bases, with 5 bases between the two germline ends. Looked up from germline, CDR1 is GTSNPN and CDR2 is SVGIG (reference sequence). The CDR3 extends over 11 amino acids. The CDR3 DNA reads TGTGCCTGGAGTGGATGGAACACCATATATTTT. This translates into CAWSGWNTIYF.

The rearrangement joins TRBV7-2 to TRBJ2-5, with TRBD2 matching over 10 bases. This CDR3 is built from 17 residues. V trimming: 5 bases; J trimming: 7 bases; junction bases outside the gene matches: 16. The V gene's germline CDR1 is SGHTA and CDR2 FQGNSA. CDR3 coding DNA: TGTGCCAGCAGCCCGTCTCGGGTAGCGGGGGGAGCAGGGACCCAGTACTTC. Its translation is CASSPSRVAGGAGTQYF.

The J gene is TRBJ2-7, the V gene TRBV12-5; no firm D call. The CDR3 runs 13 residues. Germline-derived CDR1 and CDR2 are LGHNT and FRNRAP. V was cut by 1 base and J by 0 bases, with 4 bases left in between. This CDR3 reads CASGLAVSYEQYF. CDR3 sequence (DNA): TGTGCTAGTGGTTTGGCAGTCTCCTACGAGCAGTACTTC.

This chain connects TRBV10-3 to TRBJ2-3; weak D call: TRBD2 (6 bases). The V and J ends lost 10 bases and 4 bases respectively, with 9 bases between them. Germline CDR1 and CDR2: ENHRY and SYGVKD. This CDR3 region has 11 residues. The CDR3 reads CATRLADTQYF. The CDR3 DNA reads TGTGCCACCCGACTAGCAGATACGCAGTATTTT.

The CDR3 DNA is TGTGCCAGCAGCCAAGTGGAGGGTAACTATGGCTACACCTTC. Its protein product is CASSQVEGNYGYTF. J is TRBJ1-2 and V is TRBV4-2; no clear D. Deletions cut 1 base from V and 1 base from J, with 7 bases between. CDR3 length equals 14 residues. The germline gives CDR1 LGHNA, CDR2 YNFKEQ.

This clone came up once. The chain has TRBV5-1 and TRBJ2-1; a possible D gene is TRBD2 (7 bases). The germline CDR1 and CDR2 sequences are SGHRS and YFSETQ. The CDR3 loop spans 15 amino acids. Trimming removed 3 bases at V and 10 bases at J, with 20 bases between. This chain's CDR3 is CASSSGDYPGEEQFF. For the CDR3, the DNA is TGCGCCAGCAGCTCAGGGGACTACCCGGGGGAAGAGCAGTTCTTC.

The V gene is TRBV5-6, the J gene TRBJ1-3; tentatively, D is TRBD1 (5 bases). V lost 1 base and J 9 bases, leaving 17 bases between the germline ends. The CDR3 is 15 residues long. CDR1 and CDR2 from the germline V gene are SGHDT and YYEEEE. The CDR3 loop reads CASSLIRQGAGTIYF. CDR3 coding DNA: TGTGCCAGCAGCTTGATCCGGCAGGGCGCAGGCACCATATATTTT.

V and J are TRBV2 and TRBJ1-1; 9 nucleotides match TRBD1. Germline values: CDR1 SNHLY, CDR2 FYNNEI. The CDR3 is 16 residues long. J was trimmed by 0 bases and V by 1 base; bases with no gene match: 3. In DNA, the CDR3 is TGTGCCAGCAGTGAAGGGACAGGGGTTTTGAACACTGAAGCTTTCTTT. Amino acids: CASSEGTGVLNTEAFF.

This chain links TRBV19 with TRBJ1-2; D unclear. Between the trimmed V and J ends, which lost 3 bases and 8 bases, there was a span of 13 bases. The germline V gene encodes CDR1 LNHDA and CDR2 SQIVND (reference sequence). The CDR3 spans 13 residues. Written as DNA, the CDR3 is TGTGCCAGTAGTATGTGGGTGTCTAACGGCTACACCTTC. The encoded protein is CASSMWVSNGYTF.

The chain has TRBV4-3 and TRBJ2-3, with D hard to call. Trimming cost V 0 bases and J 2 bases, with 15 bases left between them. The CDR3 is made up of 17 amino acids. Germline CDR1 reads LGHNA; CDR2 reads YSLEER. The CDR3 loop reads CASSQESSPLFTDTQYF. The CDR3, as DNA: TGCGCCAGCAGCCAAGAATCCTCACCATTGTTCACAGATACGCAGTATTTT.

The rearrangement joins TRBV7-7 to TRBJ1-5; D uncertain. The CDR3 spans 13 residues. The V gene's germline CDR1 is SSHAT and CDR2 FNYEAQ (reference sequence). The CDR3 bases are TGTGCTAGCCGCCGGGTTGGCAATCAGCCCCAGCATTTT. Translation: CASRRVGNQPQHF.